This T cell receptor (beta chain) was identified during a study of cytomegalovirus exposure and HLA in healthy donors. Study-level background: Earlier, fewer than 130 million unique TCR beta sequences were recovered from around 180 million T cells by an analysis. In an early release, HLA-typed donors contributed approximately 80 million unique TCR sequences.

With 60 Vbeta and 13 Jbeta primers, the PCR was carried out. Method: immunoSEQ multiplex PCR; TCRdb's copy keeps in-frame clones and lacks some. The data contain about 220,000 clones, 76% of them seen just once; the ten biggest clones take up about 0.63%. Findings and caveats of the study: Some public TCRs appeared in many individuals, while most sequences were rare. As immune exposure information, only CMV serostatus was available.

Trimming stripped 3 bases from V and 0 bases from J, with 21 bases between. Germline CDR1 and CDR2: MNHNS and SASEGT. The CDR3 totals 19 residues. On this clone itself: Its antigen is undetermined.

The source material was PBMCs. The TCR originated in a man aged 18 to 29 in good health and CMV-seronegative. The chain links TRBV6-1 to TRBJ2-1; the D gene is possibly TRBD2 (5 bases). The CDR3 region has the DNA TGTGCCAGCAGTGAGACTTCTAGCAAGCGGCGGAGCTCCTACAATGAGCAGTTCTTC. Its protein is CASSETSSKRRSSYNEQFF.